A single sample gave rise to the 26 T cell receptor beta chains below, sequenced in a study of shared clonotypes between healthy human individuals. TCRdb keeps only in-frame clones here, not all; method: immunoSEQ multiplex PCR. The repertoire holds over a million clones, approximately 96% seen once, with approximately 1.1% in the top ten. The sequenced sample was naive CD4+ T cells sorted from blood. Specified subset: CD45RA+ positively selected. The receptors derive from a man aged 25 to 45 in good health.

The J gene is TRBJ1-5, the V gene TRBV6-1, with D perhaps TRBD1 (5 bases). CDR1 is MNHNS and CDR2 is SASEGT in the germline V gene. The CDR3 has 16 residues. Between the trimmed V and J ends, which lost 0 bases and 6 bases, there was a span of 15 bases. In DNA, the CDR3 is TGTGCCAGCAGTGAAGCGGTCAGGGTACGATTTCAGCCCCAGCATTTT. Its protein product is CASSEAVRVRFQPQHF.

This chain links TRBV7-9 with TRBJ1-1; D remains unclear. The CDR3 is 14 residues long. Trimming shortened V by 2 bases and J by 3 bases, and 10 bases separated the two germline ends. Germline CDR1 and CDR2: SEHNR and FQNEAQ (reference sequence). CDR3 sequence reads: CASSLQLVDTEAFF. DNA for the CDR3: TGTGCCAGCAGCTTACAGTTGGTGGACACTGAAGCTTTCTTT.

This clone was seen just once. This rearrangement joins TRBV10-3 to TRBJ2-7, with 11 nucleotides matching TRBD1. Trimming took 5 bases from V and 9 from J; bases not matched to a gene: 6. CDR1 and CDR2 from the germline V gene are ENHRY and SYGVKD. The CDR3 extends over 13 amino acids. CDR3 bases: TGTGCCATCAGTCCGGGACAGGGGGGGTGGCAGTACTTC. Protein sequence: CAISPGQGGWQYF.

The chain recombines TRBV18 with TRBJ2-2; 9 nucleotides match TRBD1. The germline gives CDR1 KGHSH, CDR2 LQKENI. The CDR3 is made up of 16 amino acids. Trimming took 3 bases from V and 6 from J; bases not matched to a gene: 8. In DNA form, the CDR3 reads TGTGCCAGCTCACCGTTTACAGGGGGCGCGGCCGGGGAGCTGTTTTTT. As protein: CASSPFTGGAAGELFF. The variable domain in full, with the rest retrieved from reference TRBV18 and TRBJ2-2, is NAGVMQNPRHLVRRRGQEARLRCSPMKGHSHVYWYRQLPEEGLKFMVYLQKENIIDESGMPKERFSAEFPKEGPSILRIQQVVRGDSAAYFCASSPFTGGAAGELFFGEGSRLTVL.

This chain joins TRBV10-3 and TRBJ2-7, with 7 bases aligning to TRBD2. V lost 8 bases, J lost 7 bases, and 8 bases stayed unmatched. CDR3 length equals 12 residues. Germline assignment: CDR1 ENHRY and CDR2 SYGVKD. CDR3 loop: CAIGLGEGEQYF. The CDR3 coding sequence is TGTGCCATCGGACTAGGGGAAGGAGAGCAGTACTTC.

The chain recombines TRBV11-2 with TRBJ2-5; TRBD1 is a possible D gene (6 bases). The germline V gene has CDR1 SGHAT and CDR2 FQNNGV. The germline V and J ends were trimmed by 5 bases and 5 bases, with 15 bases remaining between them. The CDR3 totals 14 residues. CDR3 nucleotides: TGTGCCAGCAGCCCACGTGGGGGCCGGGAGACCCAGTACTTC. This encodes CASSPRGGRETQYF.

CDR3 loop: CASSYSGITDTQYF. The DNA of the CDR3 is TGTGCCAGCAGTTACTCGGGAATCACAGATACGCAGTATTTT. The chain links TRBV6-6 to TRBJ2-3; no firm D call. V was cut by 0 bases and J by 2 bases, with 6 bases left in between. The CDR3 extends over 14 amino acids. In germline, CDR1 is MNHNY, CDR2 SVGAGI (reference sequence).

This clone appeared once. The rearrangement links TRBV5-4 to TRBJ2-7; 7 bases align to TRBD2. This CDR3 region has 14 residues. V lost 2 bases to trimming and J lost 5 bases; unmatched junction nucleotides: 7. Germline assignment: CDR1 SGHNT and CDR2 YYREEE (reference sequence). CDR3 sequence (DNA): TGTGCCAGCAGCTTAGGCGGGAGCGTCCACGAGCAGTACTTC. Residues: CASSLGGSVHEQYF.

The chain recombines TRBV2 with TRBJ1-4; TRBD1 aligns across 8 bases. Germline V gene lookup returns CDR1 SNHLY and CDR2 FYNNEI. The CDR3 contains 15 residues. The V and J ends lost 6 bases and 3 bases, in that order; junction bases with no gene match: 6. The DNA for the CDR3 is TGTGCCAGCAGCATAGACAGGGGATCTAATGAAAAACTGTTTTTT. This gives the protein CASSIDRGSNEKLFF.

The V gene is TRBV6-1, the J gene TRBJ2-7, with D unresolved. The CDR3 covers 14 residues. The V gene lost 2 bases and the J gene lost 1 base, with 9 bases spanning the gap. Germline lookup yields CDR1 MNHNS and CDR2 SASEGT. The CDR3 loop is CASSEILASYEQYF. For the CDR3, the DNA is TGTGCCAGCAGTGAAATTCTGGCTTCCTACGAGCAGTACTTC.

V usage is TRBV7-2 and J usage is TRBJ2-7, with 9 bases lining up with TRBD2. The junction had 9 bases not matched to a gene; V was cut back by 5 bases and J by 4 bases. The CDR3 consists of 15 residues. Looked up from germline, CDR1 is SGHTA and CDR2 is FQGNSA. CDR3 nucleotides: TGTGCCAGCAGCCCCCGGGGACTAGCCCCGTACGAGCAGTACTTC. Its protein product is CASSPRGLAPYEQYF. Full variable domain (rest looked up from reference TRBV7-2 and TRBJ2-7): GAGVSQSPSNKVTEKGKDVELRCDPISGHTALYWYRQSLGQGLEFLIYFQGNSAPDKSGLPSDRFSAERTGGSVSTLTIQRTQQEDSAVYLCASSPRGLAPYEQYFGPGTRLTVT.

The V call is TRBV28, the J call TRBJ2-5, with D possibly TRBD1 on 6 matching bases. The germline V gene has CDR1 MDHEN and CDR2 SYDVKM. V lost 4 bases, J lost 2 bases, and 11 bases lay in between. The CDR3 runs to 14 residues. In nucleotides, the CDR3 is TGTGCCAGCAGTTCCGGGACACCACAAGAGACCCAGTACTTC. Protein product: CASSSGTPQETQYF.

This sequence joins TRBV7-2 and TRBJ2-7; maybe TRBD2 (6 bases). Germline values: CDR1 SGHTA, CDR2 FQGNSA. The V gene lost 5 bases and the J gene lost 0 bases, with 14 bases spanning the gap. The CDR3 has 15 amino acids. The CDR3 reads CASSNSGSLSYEQYF. CDR3 in DNA: TGTGCCAGCAGCAACAGCGGGTCCCTCTCCTACGAGCAGTACTTC.

The chain employs TRBV5-1 and TRBJ2-2; TRBD1 or TRBD2 may be the D gene (6 bases each). The CDR3 consists of 16 residues. V was trimmed by 0 bases and J by 4 bases, leaving 13 bases between them. Germline V gene sequence: CDR1 SGHRS, CDR2 YFSETQ. The CDR3 bases are TGCGCCAGCAGCTTGGATCGGGGGCTCGGCACCGGGGAGCTGTTTTTT. The encoded protein is CASSLDRGLGTGELFF.

This chain connects TRBV9 to TRBJ2-3; D is ambiguous. Trimming shortened V by 4 bases and J by 0 bases, and 21 bases separated the two germline ends. The CDR3 loop spans 18 amino acids. The germline gives CDR1 SGDLS, CDR2 YYNGEE. The CDR3 loop is CASSSSLRLGSSTDTQYF. The CDR3 DNA reads TGTGCCAGCAGCTCGAGCCTAAGGCTAGGATCTAGCACAGATACGCAGTATTTT.

The rearrangement uses TRBV5-6 and TRBJ2-7; TRBD1 agrees at 8 bases. Unmatched junction bases numbered 6, after V lost 0 bases and J lost 4 bases. Per germline, CDR1 SGHDT and CDR2 YYEEEE. The CDR3 is made up of 15 amino acids. The CDR3 region is CASSLVDRAGYEQYF. The CDR3 nucleotides are TGTGCCAGCAGCTTGGTGGACAGGGCGGGTTACGAGCAGTACTTC.

This rearrangement joins TRBV27 to TRBJ1-2; D call uncertain. CDR3 length: 16 residues. Looked up from germline, CDR1 is MNHEY and CDR2 is SMNVEV (reference sequence). Trimming left V 0 bases short and J 0 bases short, with 11 bases between. The DNA of the CDR3 is TGTGCCAGCAGTTTATCCTGGAGGAGCTCTAACTATGGCTACACCTTC. As protein: CASSLSWRSSNYGYTF.

The gene calls are TRBV6-5 and TRBJ2-1; 13 positions match TRBD2. V dropped 8 bases and J dropped 7; count of bases not matched to a gene: 5. Germline CDR1 is MNHEY and CDR2 is SVGAGI. The CDR3 runs 14 residues. CDR3 region: CASLRLAGGNEQFF. The CDR3 region has the DNA TGTGCCAGCCTTCGACTAGCGGGAGGTAATGAGCAGTTCTTC.

The chain employs TRBV2 and TRBJ1-5, with 9 nucleotides matching TRBD1. The V and J ends lost 6 bases and 0 bases, in that order; junction bases with no gene match: 12. This CDR3 spans 18 amino acids. In germline, CDR1 is SNHLY, CDR2 FYNNEI. CDR3: CASRWTGEGLYSNQPQHF. The CDR3 coding sequence is TGTGCCAGCAGGTGGACAGGGGAGGGGCTATATAGCAATCAGCCCCAGCATTTT. The entire variable domain, with the rest obtained from reference TRBV2 and TRBJ1-5, is as follows: EPEVTQTPSHQVTQMGQEVILRCVPISNHLYFYWYRQILGQKVEFLVSFYNNEISEKSEIFDDQFSVERPDGSNFTLKIRSTKLEDSAMYFCASRWTGEGLYSNQPQHFGDGTRLSIL.

V and J are TRBV11-2 and TRBJ2-1; perhaps TRBD1 as D (6 bases). The CDR3 is made up of 13 amino acids. The germline V and J ends were trimmed by 5 bases and 9 bases, with 14 bases remaining between them. Germline lookup yields CDR1 SGHAT and CDR2 FQNNGV. CDR3 bases: TGTGCCAGCAGCCGACAGGTTCTGGCTGAGCAGTTCTTC. Its protein product is CASSRQVLAEQFF.

This chain joins TRBV7-2 and TRBJ2-5; 9 bases map to TRBD2. Germline V lookup: CDR1 SGHTA, CDR2 FQGNSA. V was pared by 3 bases and J by 2 bases, with 4 bases of the junction left unmatched. This CDR3 is built from 15 residues. The CDR3 is CASSFSGSRQETQYF. CDR3 nucleotides: TGTGCCAGCAGCTTTAGCGGGAGTCGTCAAGAGACCCAGTACTTC. The whole variable domain, filled in from reference TRBV7-2 and TRBJ2-5, reads GAGVSQSPSNKVTEKGKDVELRCDPISGHTALYWYRQSLGQGLEFLIYFQGNSAPDKSGLPSDRFSAERTGGSVSTLTIQRTQQEDSAVYLCASSFSGSRQETQYFGPGTRLLVL.

This clone was detected only once. The chain combines TRBV28 with TRBJ1-1; D is ambiguous. The ends were cut back, 2 bases at V and 1 base at J, with 11 bases in the middle. CDR3 length: 15 residues. Germline CDR1 is MDHEN and CDR2 is SYDVKM. As DNA, the CDR3 is TGTGCCAGCAGTTTAATTGGAGCCCCGAACACTGAAGCTTTCTTT. Amino acids: CASSLIGAPNTEAFF.

V usage is TRBV10-3 and J usage is TRBJ2-7; possible D gene TRBD2, 6 bases. The V gene lost 3 bases and the J gene lost 4 bases, with 16 bases spanning the gap. The CDR3 is made up of 15 amino acids. CDR1 and CDR2 from the germline V gene are ENHRY and SYGVKD. The CDR3 nucleotides read TGTGCCATCAGTGATACGGCGGGAACCTCATACGAGCAGTACTTC. It codes for CAISDTAGTSYEQYF.

The CDR3 reads CASSLGWATNEKLFF. DNA for the CDR3: TGTGCCAGCAGCTTGGGATGGGCAACTAATGAAAAACTGTTTTTT. This rearrangement joins TRBV5-6 to TRBJ1-4; D unresolved. Germline loops: CDR1 SGHDT, CDR2 YYEEEE. This CDR3 comprises 15 residues. Between the trimmed V and J ends, which lost 0 bases and 0 bases, there was a span of 6 bases. Filled out from reference TRBV5-6 and TRBJ1-4, the complete variable domain reads DAGVTQSPTHLIKTRGQQVTLRCSPKSGHDTVSWYQQALGQGPQFIFQYYEEEERQRGNFPDRFSGHQFPNYSSELNVNALLLGDSALYLCASSLGWATNEKLFFGSGTQLSVL.

The rearrangement uses TRBV19 and TRBJ1-5, with 8 nucleotides matching TRBD1. Germline CDR1 and CDR2: LNHDA and SQIVND (reference sequence). V shed 6 bases, J shed 2 bases, and the junction held 3 bases outside the gene matches. This CDR3 region has 14 residues. CDR3 coding DNA: TGTGCCAGTAGGATGACAGGGGGCAATCAGCCCCAGCATTTT. Protein product: CASRMTGGNQPQHF. Complete variable domain (other parts from reference TRBV19 and TRBJ1-5): DGGITQSPKYLFRKEGQNVTLSCEQNLNHDAMYWYRQDPGQGLRLIYYSQIVNDFQKGDIAEGYSVSREKKESFPLTVTSAQKNPTAFYLCASRMTGGNQPQHFGDGTRLSIL.

As concerns this clone: Other nucleotide sequences from this sample produce the same CDR3. The rearrangement links TRBV29-1 to TRBJ2-5; D perhaps matches TRBD2 (5 bases). The V gene's germline CDR1 is SQVTM and CDR2 ANQGSEA. Trimming pared 7 bases from V and 4 bases from J, leaving 10 bases between. The CDR3 has 11 amino acids. The CDR3 DNA is TGCAGCGGTGCAGAGGGAGAGACCCAGTACTTC. As protein: CSGAEGETQYF.